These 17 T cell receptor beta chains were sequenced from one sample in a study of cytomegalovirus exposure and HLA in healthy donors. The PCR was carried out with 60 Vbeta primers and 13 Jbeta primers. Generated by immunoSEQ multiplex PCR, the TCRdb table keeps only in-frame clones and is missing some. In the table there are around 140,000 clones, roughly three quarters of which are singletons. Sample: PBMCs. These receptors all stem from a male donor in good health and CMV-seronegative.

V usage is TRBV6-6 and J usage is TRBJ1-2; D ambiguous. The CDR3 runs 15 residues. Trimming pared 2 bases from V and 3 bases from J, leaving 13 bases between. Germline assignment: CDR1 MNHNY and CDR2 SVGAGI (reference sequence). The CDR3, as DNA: TGTGCCAGCAGTTACGGCCGGGTCCTCGACTATGGCTACACCTTC. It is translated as CASSYGRVLDYGYTF.

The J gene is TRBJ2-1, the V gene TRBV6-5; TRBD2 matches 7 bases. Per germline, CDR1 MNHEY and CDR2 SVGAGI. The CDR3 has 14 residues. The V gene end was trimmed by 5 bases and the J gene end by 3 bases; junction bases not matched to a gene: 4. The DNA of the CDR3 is TGTGCCAGCAGTACCGGGACTAACTACAATGAGCAGTTCTTC. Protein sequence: CASSTGTNYNEQFF.

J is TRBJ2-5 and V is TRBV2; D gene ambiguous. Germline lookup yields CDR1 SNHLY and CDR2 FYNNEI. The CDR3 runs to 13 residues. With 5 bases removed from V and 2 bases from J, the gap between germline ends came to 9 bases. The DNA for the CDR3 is TGTGCCAGCAGTTTCAACTCGCAAGAGACCCAGTACTTC. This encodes CASSFNSQETQYF.

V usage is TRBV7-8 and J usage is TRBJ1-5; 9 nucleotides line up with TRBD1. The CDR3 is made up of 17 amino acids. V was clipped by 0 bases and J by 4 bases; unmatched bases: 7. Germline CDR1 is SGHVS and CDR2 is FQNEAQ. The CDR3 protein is CASSLAGGTGKNQPQHF. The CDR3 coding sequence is TGTGCCAGCAGCTTAGCTGGTGGGACAGGGAAGAATCAGCCCCAGCATTTT.

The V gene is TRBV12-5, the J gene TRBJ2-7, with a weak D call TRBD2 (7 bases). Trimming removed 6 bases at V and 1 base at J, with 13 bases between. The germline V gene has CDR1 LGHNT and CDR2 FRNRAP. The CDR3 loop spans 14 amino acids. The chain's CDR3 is CASGLGGVSYEQYF. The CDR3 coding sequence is TGTGCTAGTGGACTAGGGGGGGTTTCCTACGAGCAGTACTTC.

CDR3 in amino acids: CSVAGGDIQYF. In DNA form, the CDR3 reads TGCAGCGTCGCTGGAGGGGACATTCAGTACTTC. The chain has TRBV29-1 and TRBJ2-4; weak D call: TRBD2 (6 bases). Germline V gene lookup returns CDR1 SQVTM and CDR2 ANQGSEA. The CDR3 sequence is 11 residues long. Deletions cut 6 bases from V and 8 bases from J, with 11 bases between.

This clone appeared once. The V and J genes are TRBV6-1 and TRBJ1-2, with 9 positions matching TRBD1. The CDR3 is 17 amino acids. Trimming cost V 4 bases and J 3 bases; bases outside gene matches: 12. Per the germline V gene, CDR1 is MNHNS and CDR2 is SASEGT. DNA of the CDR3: TGTGCCAGCAGTGGTTATACCCCGGGACAGGGATACTATGGCTACACCTTC. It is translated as CASSGYTPGQGYYGYTF.

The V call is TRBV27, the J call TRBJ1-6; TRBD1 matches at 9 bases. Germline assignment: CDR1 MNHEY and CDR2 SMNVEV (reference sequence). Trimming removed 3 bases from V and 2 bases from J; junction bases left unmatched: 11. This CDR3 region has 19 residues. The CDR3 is CASSFSLSQGAAYNSPLHF. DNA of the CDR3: TGTGCCAGCAGTTTTTCCCTCTCACAGGGGGCGGCCTATAATTCACCCCTCCACTTT.

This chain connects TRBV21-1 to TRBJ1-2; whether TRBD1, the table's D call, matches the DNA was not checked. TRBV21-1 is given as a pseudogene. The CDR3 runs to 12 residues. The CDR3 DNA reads TGTGCCATAACCACAGGTCCGCGGGGCTACACCTTC. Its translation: CAITTGPRGYTF.

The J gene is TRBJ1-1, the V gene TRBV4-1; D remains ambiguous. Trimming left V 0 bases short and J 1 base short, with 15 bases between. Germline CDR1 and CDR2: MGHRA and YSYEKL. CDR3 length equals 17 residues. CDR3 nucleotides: TGCGCCAGCAGCCAAGATTCCGGTCCCGGTAGGAACACTGAAGCTTTCTTT. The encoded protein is CASSQDSGPGRNTEAFF.

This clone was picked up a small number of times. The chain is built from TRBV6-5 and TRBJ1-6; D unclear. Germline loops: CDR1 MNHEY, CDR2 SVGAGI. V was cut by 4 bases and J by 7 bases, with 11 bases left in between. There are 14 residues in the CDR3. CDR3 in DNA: TGTGCCAGCAGTTCCCCTACGACAAATTCACCCCTCCACTTT. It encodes CASSSPTTNSPLHF.

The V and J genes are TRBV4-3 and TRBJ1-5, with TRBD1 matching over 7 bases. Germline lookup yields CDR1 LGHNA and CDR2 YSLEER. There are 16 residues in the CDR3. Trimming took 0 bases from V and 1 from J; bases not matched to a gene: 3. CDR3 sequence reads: CASSQDATGSNQPQHF. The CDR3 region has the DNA TGCGCCAGCAGCCAAGATGCGACAGGGAGCAATCAGCCCCAGCATTTT.

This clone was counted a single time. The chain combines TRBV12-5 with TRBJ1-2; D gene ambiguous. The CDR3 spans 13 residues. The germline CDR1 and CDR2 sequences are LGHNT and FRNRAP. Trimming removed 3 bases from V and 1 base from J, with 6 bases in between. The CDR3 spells CASGLEGNYGYTF. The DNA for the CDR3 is TGTGCTAGTGGTTTAGAGGGTAACTATGGCTACACCTTC.

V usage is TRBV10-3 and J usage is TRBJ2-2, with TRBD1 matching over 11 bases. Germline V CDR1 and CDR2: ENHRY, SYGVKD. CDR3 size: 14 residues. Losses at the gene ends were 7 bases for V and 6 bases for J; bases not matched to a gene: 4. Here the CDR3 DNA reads TGTGCCATCAAGCCGGGACAGGGGGCCGGGGAGCTGTTTTTT. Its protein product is CAIKPGQGAGELFF.

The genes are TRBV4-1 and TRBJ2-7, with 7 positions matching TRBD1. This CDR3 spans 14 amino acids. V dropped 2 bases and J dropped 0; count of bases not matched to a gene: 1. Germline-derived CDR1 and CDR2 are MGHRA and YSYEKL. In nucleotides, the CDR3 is TGCGCCAGCAGCCAACCAGGGGGCTCCTACGAGCAGTACTTC. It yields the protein CASSQPGGSYEQYF.

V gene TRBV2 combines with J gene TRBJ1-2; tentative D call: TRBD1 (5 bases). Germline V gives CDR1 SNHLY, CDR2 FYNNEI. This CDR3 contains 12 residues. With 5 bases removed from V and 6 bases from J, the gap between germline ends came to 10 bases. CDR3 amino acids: CASSSGRDGYTF. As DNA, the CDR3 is TGTGCCAGCAGTTCGGGCAGGGATGGCTACACCTTC.

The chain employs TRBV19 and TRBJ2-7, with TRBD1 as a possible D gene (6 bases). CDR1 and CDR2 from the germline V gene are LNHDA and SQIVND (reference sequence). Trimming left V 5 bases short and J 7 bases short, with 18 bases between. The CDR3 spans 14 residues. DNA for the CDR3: TGTGCCAGTAGTTTCCCGGGACACCCGAGTGAGCAGTACTTC. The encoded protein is CASSFPGHPSEQYF.